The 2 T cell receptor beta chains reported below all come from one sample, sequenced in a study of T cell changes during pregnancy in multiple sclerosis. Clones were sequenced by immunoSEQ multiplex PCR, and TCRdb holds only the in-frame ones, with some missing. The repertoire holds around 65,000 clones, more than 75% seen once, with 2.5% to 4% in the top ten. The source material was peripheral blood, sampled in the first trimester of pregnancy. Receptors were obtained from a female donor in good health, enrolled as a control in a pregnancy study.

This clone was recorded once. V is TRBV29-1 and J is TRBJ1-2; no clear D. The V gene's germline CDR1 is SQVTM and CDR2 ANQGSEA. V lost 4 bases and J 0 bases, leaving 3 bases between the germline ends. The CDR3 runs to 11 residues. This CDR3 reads CSVGANYGYTF. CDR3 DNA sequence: TGCAGCGTTGGAGCTAACTATGGCTACACCTTC.

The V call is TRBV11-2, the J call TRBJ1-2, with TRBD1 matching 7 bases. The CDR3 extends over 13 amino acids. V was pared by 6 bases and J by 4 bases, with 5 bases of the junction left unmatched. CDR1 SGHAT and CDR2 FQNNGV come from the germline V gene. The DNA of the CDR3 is TGTGCCAGCAGGGGAGACAGGGCCTATGGCTACACCTTC. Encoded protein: CASRGDRAYGYTF.